This section outlines one T cell receptor (beta chain) sequence together with its context. Assay: immunoSEQ multiplex PCR; the TCRdb copy retains only in-frame clones and omits some. The sample lists 400,000 to 550,000 clones; about 90% were seen once. The source of the sample is a study of blood T cell repertoires in COVID-19. V gave up 7 bases and J gave up 3 bases, with 16 bases separating them. Germline CDR1 reads LNHDA; CDR2 reads SQIVND (reference sequence). The CDR3 contains 15 residues. This receptor was taken from a woman under 30 with acute COVID-19. The rearrangement links TRBV19 to TRBJ2-1, with D possibly being TRBD2 (7 bases). The sample consisted of PBMCs or T cells enriched from blood (not recorded which). The CDR3, as DNA: TGTGCCAGTAAAAAAAGGGGGGAGGGCTACAATGAGCAGTTCTTC. Its translation is CASKKRGEGYNEQFF. The full variable domain, in which reference TRBV19 and TRBJ2-1 provide the parts outside the CDR3, is DGGITQSPKYLFRKEGQNVTLSCEQNLNHDAMYWYRQDPGQGLRLIYYSQIVNDFQKGDIAEGYSVSREKKESFPLTVTSAQKNPTAFYLCASKKRGEGYNEQFFGPGTRLTVL.